This entry features one TCR beta chain sequence. The antigen is unknown. This CDR3 comprises 15 residues. CDR1 is SGHTA and CDR2 is FQGTGA in the germline V gene. J gave up 2 bases and V 2 bases, and 4 bases lay outside the gene matches. This sample was included in a study of cytomegalovirus exposure and HLA in healthy donors. Findings of the study overall: TCR beta sequences reportedly predicted the HLA-A and HLA-B alleles of most subjects accurately. When a later analysis compared HLA-associated TCR beta chains with equally common others, the HLA-associated chains turned out to be more clonally expanded and to have lower generation probabilities.

Healthy bone marrow donors supplied every sample. Both 60 Vbeta primers and 13 Jbeta primers went into the PCR. The repertoire was sequenced with immunoSEQ multiplex PCR; TCRdb's copy has only in-frame clones and lacks some. Of fewer than 95,000 clones listed, 80% were seen once; the top ten hold approximately 2%. This clonotype was obtained from a man aged 18 to 30 in good health and CMV-seronegative. V gene TRBV7-3 combines with J gene TRBJ2-3; 7 nucleotides align to TRBD2. Sequencing input: PBMCs. For the CDR3, the DNA is TGTGCCAGCAGCTTAGCAGCGGGGTACACAGATACGCAGTATTTT. Its translation: CASSLAAGYTDTQYF.